The clone carrying this T cell receptor (beta chain) was picked up one time. The antigen remains undetermined. Time point meaning: cycle 4 day 1 (C4D1), after six to seven weeks of nivolumab. There was relapse after autologous stem cell transplantation in every patient, and there was variation in brentuximab vedotin exposure. This record comes from a study of PD-1 blockade in classical Hodgkin lymphoma. Looking at the study overall: Each patient was given nivolumab 3 mg/kg through a vein every 2 weeks.

The germline V gene has CDR1 GTSNPN and CDR2 SVGIG (reference sequence). V dropped 0 bases and J dropped 3 bases, with 11 bases sitting between them. The length of the CDR3 is 14 residues. Sequenced by immunoSEQ multiplex PCR; TCRdb stores in-frame clones only, minus some. The table includes roughly 100,000 clones, under 95% detected once. Notes on the study in general: By C4D1, diversity of CD4+ TCRs had risen significantly, whereas that of CD8+ TCRs had not.

The chain uses TRBV30 and TRBJ1-2; possible D gene TRBD1, 5 bases. The receptor was derived from a human donor with classical Hodgkin lymphoma. Sequences were derived from peripheral blood mononuclear cells (PBMCs), sampled before the fourth cycle of nivolumab. CDR3 loop: CAWSVGRADYGYTF. In DNA form, the CDR3 reads TGTGCCTGGAGTGTAGGCAGGGCTGACTATGGCTACACCTTC. The entire variable domain, with the rest obtained from reference TRBV30 and TRBJ1-2, is as follows: SQTIHQWPATLVQPVGSPLSLECTVEGTSNPNLYWYRQAAGRGLQLLFYSVGIGQISSEVPQNLSASRPQDRQFILSSKKLLLSDSGFYLCAWSVGRADYGYTFGSGTRLTVV.